Given below is one TCR beta chain in context. The antigen remains undetermined. The data were obtained in a study of OX40 agonist ivuxolimab in advanced cancers. Overall study results and limits: Expanded clones were, on average, more numerous among CD8+ T cells than CD4+. Low normalized T-cell clonal expansion was also seen in some nonresponders.

Measured with immunoSEQ multiplex PCR; TCRdb has only the in-frame clones, and not every one. Among about 63,000 clones listed, 70% to 80% were seen once. The V and J ends lost 0 bases and 7 bases, in that order; junction bases with no gene match: 4. Germline V CDR1 and CDR2: WNHNN, SYGVQD (reference sequence). CDR3 length: 16 amino acids. The specimen was CD4+ or CD8+ T cells sorted from blood, collected in a trial of the OX40 agonist ivuxolimab. This TCR derives from an adult with an advanced solid tumor such as melanoma, head and neck, liver or kidney cancer. The chain combines TRBV10-1 with TRBJ1-6; 9 bases agree with TRBD1. This chain's CDR3 is CASSESGTGRNSPLHF. The CDR3 DNA reads as TGCGCCAGCAGTGAGTCGGGGACAGGGCGGAATTCACCCCTCCACTTT.